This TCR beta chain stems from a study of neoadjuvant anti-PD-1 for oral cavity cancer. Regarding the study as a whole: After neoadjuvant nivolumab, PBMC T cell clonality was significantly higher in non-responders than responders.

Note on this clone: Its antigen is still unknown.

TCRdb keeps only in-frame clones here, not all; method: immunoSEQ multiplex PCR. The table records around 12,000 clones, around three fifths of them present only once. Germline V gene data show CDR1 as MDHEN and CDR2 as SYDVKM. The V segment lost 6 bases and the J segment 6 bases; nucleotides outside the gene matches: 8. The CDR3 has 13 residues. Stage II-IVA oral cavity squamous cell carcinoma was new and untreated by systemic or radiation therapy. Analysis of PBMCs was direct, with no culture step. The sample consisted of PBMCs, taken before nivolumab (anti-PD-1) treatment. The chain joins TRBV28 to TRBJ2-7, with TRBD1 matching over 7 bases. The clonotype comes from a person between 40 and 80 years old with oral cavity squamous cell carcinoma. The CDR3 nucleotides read TGTGCCAGCAGCAAGACAGGGCTGGGCGAGCAGTACTTC. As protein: CASSKTGLGEQYF. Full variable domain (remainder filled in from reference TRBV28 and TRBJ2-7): DVKVTQSSRYLVKRTGEKVFLECVQDMDHENMFWYRQDPGLGLRLIYFSYDVKMKEKGDIPEGYSVSREKKERFSLILESASTNQTSMYLCASSKTGLGEQYFGPGTRLTVT.